This note documents a single T cell receptor (beta chain) sequence. With 0 bases removed from V and 7 bases from J, the gap between germline ends came to 8 bases. CDR1 is SGHNT, CDR2 YYREEE, per germline (reference sequence). The CDR3 runs to 14 residues. This entry is derived from a study of blood T cell repertoires in COVID-19. Across the whole study: Samples representing acute and convalescent COVID-19 were sourced from the United States, Italy and Spain.

Per the original methods: Estimation of nucleated cell counts relied on the amplification of reference gene primers. Measured with immunoSEQ multiplex PCR; TCRdb has only the in-frame clones, and not every one. V and J calls and clone size are as listed in that table; D and trimming were resolved from the DNA. The sample comprises around 230,000 clones, over 80% of which are singletons, and approximately 10% rests with the top ten. Sequencing input: PBMCs or T cells enriched from blood (not recorded which). This TCR came from a man aged 18-30 years with acute COVID-19. The chain joins TRBV5-4 to TRBJ1-6; the D gene is possibly TRBD1 (5 bases). In nucleotides, the CDR3 is TGTGCCAGCAGCTTGGGACAGCTAAATTCACCCCTCCACTTT. Translated, it gives CASSLGQLNSPLHF.